The 3 T cell receptor beta chains given below trace back to one sample, sequenced in a study of blood T cell repertoires in COVID-19. Some clones are missing from TCRdb's copy, which holds only in-frame ones; the method was immunoSEQ multiplex PCR. The sample lists fewer than 400,000 clones, approximately 81% occurring once. Sequenced: PBMCs or T cells enriched from blood (not recorded which). These receptors all stem from a woman aged 25-40 years who had been exposed to COVID-19.

J is TRBJ2-1 and V is TRBV6-1; no clear D. Germline V gives CDR1 MNHNS, CDR2 SASEGT. The CDR3 extends over 18 amino acids. Trimming shortened V by 3 bases and J by 0 bases, and 18 bases separated the two germline ends. The CDR3 sequence is CASSEPGADYFSYNEQFF. Written as DNA, the CDR3 is TGTGCCAGCAGTGAGCCTGGCGCGGATTACTTCTCCTACAATGAGCAGTTCTTC.

V gene TRBV6-5 combines with J gene TRBJ2-3; no reliable D call. Between the trimmed V and J ends, which lost 0 bases and 2 bases, there was a span of 9 bases. CDR3 length: 15 residues. Germline loops: CDR1 MNHEY, CDR2 SVGAGI. The CDR3 DNA reads as TGTGCCAGCAGTTACTCCGGTTATCCCACAGATACGCAGTATTTT. This codes for CASSYSGYPTDTQYF.

There are a few counts of this clone. V is TRBV10-3 and J is TRBJ1-5; D is undetermined. The V and J ends lost 3 bases and 0 bases respectively, with 6 bases between them. The CDR3 is made up of 14 amino acids. Germline CDR1 and CDR2: ENHRY and SYGVKD. For the CDR3, the DNA is TGTGCCATCAGTGACAAGCGTAGCAATCAGCCCCAGCATTTT. Translating gives CAISDKRSNQPQHF.